This entry lists 6 T cell receptor beta chains sequenced from one sample in a study of blood T cell repertoires in COVID-19. Repertoires were generated with immunoSEQ multiplex PCR, while TCRdb's copy carries only in-frame clones and drops some. This table has tens of thousands of clones, 75% to 90% appearing once. The sample consisted of peripheral blood. These receptors came from a man in his fifties or sixties with COVID-19, enrolled during active disease.

J is TRBJ2-1 and V is TRBV7-3; 11 bases are a match to TRBD2. Germline CDR1 reads SGHTA; CDR2 reads FQGTGA. The CDR3 runs 18 residues. Trimming took 4 bases from V and 5 from J; bases not matched to a gene: 13. In DNA form, the CDR3 reads TGTGCCAGCAGCTGGGTAGGGACTAGCGGCTCAGGGAACAATGAGCAGTTCTTC. Residues: CASSWVGTSGSGNNEQFF.

The chain carries TRBV2 and TRBJ2-7, with 10 positions matching TRBD1. J was trimmed by 5 bases and V by 7 bases; bases with no gene match: 5. The CDR3 length is 13 residues. Per germline, CDR1 SNHLY and CDR2 FYNNEI. CDR3 in DNA: TGTGCCAGCACCGGGACAGGGGCGGACGAGCAGTACTTC. It specifies CASTGTGADEQYF.

As regards this clone: The identical CDR3 is also encoded by other nucleotide sequences in the sample. The V and J genes are TRBV7-9 and TRBJ1-5; a weak D match, TRBD1 (6 bases). There are 15 residues in the CDR3. Germline CDR1 reads SEHNR; CDR2 reads FQNEAQ (reference sequence). With 1 base removed from V and 5 bases from J, the gap between germline ends came to 12 bases. Here the CDR3 DNA reads TGTGCCAGCAGCTTAGGTCAGGGGCGGGATCAGCCCCAGCATTTT. Residues: CASSLGQGRDQPQHF.

The J gene is TRBJ2-6, the V gene TRBV6-5; D unclear. Germline V gene data show CDR1 as MNHEY and CDR2 as SVGAGI. V lost 7 bases to trimming and J lost 0 bases, with 4 bases between them. The CDR3 sequence is 13 residues long. Written as DNA, the CDR3 is TGTGCCAGCACTAACTCTGGGGCCAACGTCCTGACTTTC. It codes for CASTNSGANVLTF.

This clone has only one observation. The CDR3 loop is CASSIGPGGSPLHF. The CDR3, as DNA: TGTGCCAGTAGTATAGGTCCCGGAGGCTCACCCCTCCACTTT. The chain is built from TRBV19 and TRBJ1-6; D is unclear. This CDR3 region has 14 residues. V lost 1 base and J lost 10, with 11 bases in between. Per the germline V gene, CDR1 is LNHDA and CDR2 is SQIVND (reference sequence).

This clone appeared a single time. The chain has TRBV7-9 and TRBJ2-5; the match to TRBD1 covers 7 bases. V lost 4 bases to trimming and J lost 2 bases; unmatched junction nucleotides: 4. The CDR3 extends over 14 amino acids. Germline CDR1 reads SEHNR; CDR2 reads FQNEAQ (reference sequence). The CDR3 nucleotides read TGTGCCAGCAGCTCCGGGACAGATCAAGAGACCCAGTACTTC. This translates into CASSSGTDQETQYF.